The rows below give T cell receptor beta chains drawn from one sample of a study of T cells after somatic rescue of genetic block. Produced via immunoSEQ multiplex PCR; TCRdb's table is partial and in-frame only. This sample carries 85,000 to 100,000 clones, more than 80% of them seen once, and the ten largest clones take about 1.5%. The sequenced sample was peripheral blood mononuclear cells (PBMCs). These receptors came from a woman aged 18-30 years. The CDR3 runs from the conserved cysteine through the conserved F or W. D genes are given only for firm matches. Only some rows state a clone size, as once, few, many or a class for expanded clones.

j_call	d_call	v_call	clone_size	cdr3_nt	cdr3_aa
TRBJ1-1	TRBD1	TRBV28	NA	TGTGCCAGCAGTCTCCCCCTCATGACAGGGCCGGGAACTGAAGCTTTCTTT	CASSLPLMTGPGTEAFF
TRBJ1-2	NA	TRBV7-3	NA	TGTGCCAGCAGCAAAACGGGCCGGGCGCCTAACTATGGCTACACCTTC	CASSKTGRAPNYGYTF
TRBJ1-5	TRBD1	TRBV12-5	NA	TGTGCTAGTGGTTTGGTACTGGGACAGGGGAAGGCTCAGCCCCAGCATTTT	CASGLVLGQGKAQPQHF
TRBJ2-7	NA	TRBV27	NA	TGTGCCAGCAGTTCCCAAGGTCGCGAGCAGTACTTC	CASSSQGREQYF
TRBJ1-2	TRBD1	TRBV5-1	NA	TGCGCCAGCAGCCCTGAGGGACAGCTCTATGGCTACACCTTC	CASSPEGQLYGYTF
TRBJ2-7	NA	TRBV5-1	NA	TGCGCCAGCAGCTTGGGTCGGAGGGTTTGGGCCTACGAGCAGTACTTC	CASSLGRRVWAYEQYF
TRBJ2-7	NA	TRBV6-5	few	TGTGCCAGCAGTCAGACGCAGGTCTCCTACGAGCAGTACTTC	CASSQTQVSYEQYF
TRBJ2-7	NA	TRBV29-1	NA	TGCAGCGTTGAGCTCCGGAATCAGGGCTACGAGCAGTACTTC	CSVELRNQGYEQYF
TRBJ2-1	NA	TRBV14	NA	TGTGCCAGCAGCCAAGATAAACGAATCGAAGCGCAGTTCTTC	CASSQDKRIEAQFF
TRBJ2-7	TRBD2	TRBV5-4	NA	TGTGCCAGCAGCTTGGCGGGGCGGGAGCAGTACGAGCAGTACTTC	CASSLAGREQYEQYF
TRBJ1-2	NA	TRBV27	few	TGTGCCAGCAGTTTCTCTCCCGTGAACGCTGGCTACACCTTC	CASSFSPVNAGYTF
TRBJ2-2	NA	TRBV4-1	NA	TGCGCCAGCAGCCAAGACAGGGTTCTCACCGGGGAGCTGTTTTTT	CASSQDRVLTGELFF
TRBJ2-3	TRBD2	TRBV7-6	NA	TGTGCCAGCAGACCACGGGCTAGCGGGGTCCGGGCAGATACGCAGTATTTT	CASRPRASGVRADTQYF
TRBJ2-7	NA	TRBV4-2	few	TGTGCCAGCAGCCAAGAAACGGCCGGATCCTACGAGCAGTACTTC	CASSQETAGSYEQYF
TRBJ2-1	NA	TRBV27	NA	TGTGCCAGCAGTATATCTCCCTTCGGGCTATCCTACAATGAGCAGTTCTTC	CASSISPFGLSYNEQFF
TRBJ1-5	NA	TRBV19	once	TGTGCCAGTAGTATGTTGGGTGGGGGCTATAGCAATCAGCCCCAGCATTTT	CASSMLGGGYSNQPQHF
TRBJ2-1	TRBD2	TRBV25-1	NA	TGTGCCAGCAGGTGGGGGGGACTAGCGGGAGTGGGCAATGAGCAGTTCTTC	CASRWGGLAGVGNEQFF
TRBJ1-1	TRBD1	TRBV5-1	NA	TGCGCCAGCAGCTCAGACAGGGAGGACACTGAAGCTTTCTTT	CASSSDREDTEAFF
TRBJ2-6	TRBD1	TRBV29-1	NA	TGCAGCGTTGAAGATCAGGACAGGGCGCCTGGGGCCAACGTCCTGACTTTC	CSVEDQDRAPGANVLTF
TRBJ2-1	NA	TRBV28	few	TGTGCCAGCAGTCCCCCGGGGTCCAACGATGAGCAGTTCTTC	CASSPPGSNDEQFF